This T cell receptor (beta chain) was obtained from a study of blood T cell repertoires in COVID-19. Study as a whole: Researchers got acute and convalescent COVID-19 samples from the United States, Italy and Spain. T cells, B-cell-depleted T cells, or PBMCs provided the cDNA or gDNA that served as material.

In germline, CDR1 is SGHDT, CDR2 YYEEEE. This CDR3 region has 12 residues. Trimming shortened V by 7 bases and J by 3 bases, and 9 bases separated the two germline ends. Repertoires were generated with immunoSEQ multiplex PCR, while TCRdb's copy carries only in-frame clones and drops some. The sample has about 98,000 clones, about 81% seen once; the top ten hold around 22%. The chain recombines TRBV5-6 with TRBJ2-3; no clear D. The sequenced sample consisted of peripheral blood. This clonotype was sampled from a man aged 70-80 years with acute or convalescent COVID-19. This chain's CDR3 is CASAFGTDTQYF. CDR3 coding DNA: TGTGCCAGCGCCTTCGGGACAGATACGCAGTATTTT.